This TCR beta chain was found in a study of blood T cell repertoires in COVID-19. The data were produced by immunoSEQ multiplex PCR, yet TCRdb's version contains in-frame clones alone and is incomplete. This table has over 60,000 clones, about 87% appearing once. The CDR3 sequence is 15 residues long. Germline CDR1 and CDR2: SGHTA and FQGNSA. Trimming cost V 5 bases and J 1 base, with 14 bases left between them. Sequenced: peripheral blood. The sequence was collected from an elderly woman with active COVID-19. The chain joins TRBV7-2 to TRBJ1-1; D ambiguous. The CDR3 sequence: CASSALAVPNTEAFF. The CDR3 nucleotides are TGTGCCAGCAGCGCTCTGGCGGTTCCGAACACTGAAGCTTTCTTT.